This section outlines one TCR beta chain sequence together with its context. Researchers report immunoSEQ v3.0 was run at survey level. TCRdb's copy holds only in-frame clones and misses some; the assay was immunoSEQ multiplex PCR. The sample has about 48,000 clones; under 90% are singletons. The sample comes from a study of long-term antiretroviral therapy in people with HIV. Germline assignment: CDR1 SGHAT and CDR2 FQNNGV. The CDR3 totals 15 residues. Trimming stripped 1 base from V and 0 bases from J, with 7 bases between. The TCR was taken from a woman between 18 and 30 years old with HIV. This specimen consisted of unsorted PBMCs, obtained 0.8 years after starting antiretroviral therapy. This chain uses TRBV11-2 with TRBJ2-1, with no clear D. The CDR3 loop is CASSLVRSSYNEQFF. CDR3 DNA: TGTGCCAGCAGCTTAGTCCGTAGCTCCTACAATGAGCAGTTCTTC.